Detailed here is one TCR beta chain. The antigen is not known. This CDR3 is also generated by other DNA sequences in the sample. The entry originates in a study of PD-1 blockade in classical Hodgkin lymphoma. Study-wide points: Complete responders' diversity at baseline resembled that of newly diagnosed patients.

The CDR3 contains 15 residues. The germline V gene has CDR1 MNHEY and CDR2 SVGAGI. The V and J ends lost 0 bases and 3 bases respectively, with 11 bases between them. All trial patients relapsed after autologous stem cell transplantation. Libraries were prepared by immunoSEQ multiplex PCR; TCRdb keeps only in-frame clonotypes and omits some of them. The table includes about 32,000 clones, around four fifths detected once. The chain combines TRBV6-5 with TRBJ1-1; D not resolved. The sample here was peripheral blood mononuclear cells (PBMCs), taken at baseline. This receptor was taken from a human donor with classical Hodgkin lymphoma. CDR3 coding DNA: TGTGCCAGCAGTTACTCTCGGACCTCCGACACTGAAGCTTTCTTT. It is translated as CASSYSRTSDTEAFF.